Each of the 26 T cell receptor beta chains below was sequenced from the same sample in a study of blood T cell repertoires in COVID-19. Profiled with immunoSEQ multiplex PCR; TCRdb holds only in-frame clones, not every one. The table lists hundreds of thousands of clones, roughly 90% of them singletons. Input material: peripheral blood. These receptors all stem from a woman aged 70-85 years with COVID-19, enrolled during active disease.

The genes are TRBV5-1 and TRBJ2-7; TRBD2 matches 12 bases. Per the germline V gene, CDR1 is SGHRS and CDR2 is YFSETQ. The CDR3 has 14 residues. V lost 5 bases and J lost 4; bases outside the gene matches: 4. The CDR3: CASSLGTSGYEQYF. The CDR3 DNA sequence: TGCGCCAGCAGTCTCGGGACTAGCGGGTACGAGCAGTACTTC.

The chain uses TRBV27 and TRBJ1-1; 8 nucleotides align to TRBD1. Losses at the gene ends were 5 bases for V and 1 base for J; bases not matched to a gene: 3. Germline CDR1 reads MNHEY; CDR2 reads SMNVEV (reference sequence). The CDR3 loop spans 14 amino acids. The CDR3 loop is CASSVTGENTEAFF. CDR3 coding DNA: TGTGCCAGCAGTGTGACAGGGGAGAACACTGAAGCTTTCTTT.

The rearrangement links TRBV5-6 to TRBJ1-2; 10 bases line up with TRBD1. Germline lookup yields CDR1 SGHDT and CDR2 YYEEEE. The CDR3 spans 13 residues. Trimming removed 5 bases from V and 7 bases from J; junction bases left unmatched: 5. Written as DNA, the CDR3 is TGTGCCAGCAGTGGGACAGGGGCATCTGGCTACACCTTC. Its protein is CASSGTGASGYTF.

This rearrangement joins TRBV28 to TRBJ2-5; 14 bases fit TRBD2. The CDR3 is made up of 17 amino acids. After removal of 5 bases from V and 5 bases from J, the junction contained 10 bases not matched to a gene. Germline-derived CDR1 and CDR2 are MDHEN and SYDVKM. CDR3 nucleotides: TGTGCCAGCAGTCCGAGACTAGCGGGGGGGCGACCGGAGACCCAGTACTTC. It codes for CASSPRLAGGRPETQYF.

This chain connects TRBV5-1 to TRBJ1-5, with D hard to call. This CDR3 has 13 residues. Trimming took off 5 bases at V and 5 bases at J, with 11 bases between the two ends. Per the germline V gene, CDR1 is SGHRS and CDR2 is YFSETQ. CDR3 amino acids: CASSSGYDQPQHF. CDR3 coding DNA: TGCGCCAGCAGTTCAGGTTACGATCAGCCCCAGCATTTT. Drawing the rest from reference TRBV5-1 and TRBJ1-5, the complete variable domain is KAGVTQTPRYLIKTRGQQVTLSCSPISGHRSVSWYQQTPGQGLQFLFEYFSETQRNKGNFPGRFSGRQFSNSRSEMNVSTLELGDSALYLCASSSGYDQPQHFGDGTRLSIL.

This clone appeared a few times. The chain employs TRBV28 and TRBJ1-5; 8 bases map to TRBD1. Germline CDR1 MDHEN, CDR2 SYDVKM. Germline trimming cut 3 bases from V and 6 bases from J; bases unmatched to any gene: 7. The CDR3 is made up of 15 amino acids. CDR3: CASSFPRGLGQPQHF. CDR3 bases: TGTGCCAGCAGTTTTCCCAGGGGGCTCGGTCAGCCCCAGCATTTT.

The chain combines TRBV11-2 with TRBJ2-1, with D possibly being TRBD2 (5 bases). The CDR3 extends over 17 amino acids. Trimming cost V 0 bases and J 0 bases, with 12 bases left between them. Germline values: CDR1 SGHAT, CDR2 FQNNGV. The CDR3 region is CASSLERVGPSYNEQFF. The CDR3 nucleotides are TGTGCCAGCAGCTTAGAGAGGGTTGGGCCCTCCTACAATGAGCAGTTCTTC.

This rearrangement joins TRBV7-9 to TRBJ2-1; TRBD2 is a possible D gene (5 bases). The CDR3 totals 15 residues. Per the germline V gene, CDR1 is SEHNR and CDR2 is FQNEAQ (reference sequence). V lost 1 base to trimming and J lost 7 bases, with 14 bases between them. CDR3 protein: CASSLVASSKNEQFF. Here the CDR3 DNA reads TGTGCCAGCAGCTTAGTGGCTAGCTCTAAGAATGAGCAGTTCTTC.

The V gene is TRBV14, the J gene TRBJ2-3; 11 bases line up with TRBD2. Germline values: CDR1 SGHDN, CDR2 FVKESK. V trimming: 3 bases; J trimming: 4 bases; junction bases outside the gene matches: 6. The CDR3 loop spans 16 amino acids. CDR3 protein: CASSHWASGGSDTQYF. Written as DNA, the CDR3 is TGTGCCAGCAGCCACTGGGCTAGCGGGGGGTCAGATACGCAGTATTTT. Full variable domain (outside the CDR3, taken from reference TRBV14 and TRBJ2-3): EAGVTQFPSHSVIEKGQTVTLRCDPISGHDNLYWYRRVMGKEIKFLLHFVKESKQDESGMPNNRFLAERTGGTYSTLKVQPAELEDSGVYFCASSHWASGGSDTQYFGPGTRLTVL.

This sequence joins TRBV5-1 and TRBJ2-5; D may be TRBD1 (7 bases). The CDR3 totals 18 residues. V was clipped by 4 bases and J by 5 bases, with 27 bases between them. Germline lookup yields CDR1 SGHRS and CDR2 YFSETQ. The CDR3 coding sequence is TGCGCCAGCAGCGCAATAGGAGGGGACAGTGGAGAGTGGGAGACCCAGTACTTC. Protein product: CASSAIGGDSGEWETQYF. The full variable domain, with the rest looked up from reference TRBV5-1 and TRBJ2-5, is KAGVTQTPRYLIKTRGQQVTLSCSPISGHRSVSWYQQTPGQGLQFLFEYFSETQRNKGNFPGRFSGRQFSNSRSEMNVSTLELGDSALYLCASSAIGGDSGEWETQYFGPGTRLLVL.

This chain joins TRBV2 and TRBJ1-5; D is perhaps TRBD1 (5 bases). The CDR3 extends over 13 amino acids. V dropped 6 bases and J dropped 9 bases, with 15 bases sitting between them. Germline assignment: CDR1 SNHLY and CDR2 FYNNEI. The CDR3 DNA reads TGTGCCAGCAGCGCCGCGGGGCAGGGGCCCCAGCATTTT. Translated: CASSAAGQGPQHF. The variable domain in full, completed from reference TRBV2 and TRBJ1-5, reads EPEVTQTPSHQVTQMGQEVILRCVPISNHLYFYWYRQILGQKVEFLVSFYNNEISEKSEIFDDQFSVERPDGSNFTLKIRSTKLEDSAMYFCASSAAGQGPQHFGDGTRLSIL.

The J gene is TRBJ1-2, the V gene TRBV9, with D possibly being TRBD1 (5 bases). The length of the CDR3 is 12 residues. The V and J ends lost 0 bases and 7 bases respectively, with 7 bases between them. Germline V lookup: CDR1 SGDLS, CDR2 YYNGEE. The chain's CDR3 is CASSVDRSGYTF. As DNA, the CDR3 is TGTGCCAGCAGCGTAGACAGGAGTGGCTACACCTTC.

V and J are TRBV30 and TRBJ2-1, with TRBD2 matching over 14 bases. The trim removed 3 bases at V and 4 bases at J, leaving 20 bases unmatched. CDR1 is GTSNPN and CDR2 is SVGIG in the germline V gene (reference sequence). This CDR3 has 21 amino acids. CDR3 residues: CAWSAGGIRGLAGGLYNEQFF. CDR3 DNA: TGTGCCTGGAGCGCAGGGGGCATAAGAGGACTAGCGGGGGGTCTTTACAATGAGCAGTTCTTC. The whole variable domain, remainder taken from reference TRBV30 and TRBJ2-1, is SQTIHQWPATLVQPVGSPLSLECTVEGTSNPNLYWYRQAAGRGLQLLFYSVGIGQISSEVPQNLSASRPQDRQFILSSKKLLLSDSGFYLCAWSAGGIRGLAGGLYNEQFFGPGTRLTVL.

This chain joins TRBV10-2 and TRBJ2-1, with 8 bases that match TRBD2. The V segment lost 5 bases and the J segment 0 bases; nucleotides outside the gene matches: 3. The germline V gene encodes CDR1 WSHSY and CDR2 SAAADI. The CDR3 covers 15 residues. Written as DNA, the CDR3 is TGCGCCAGCAGTAAGCGGGGGAACTCCTACAATGAGCAGTTCTTC. This encodes CASSKRGNSYNEQFF.

The rearrangement uses TRBV7-9 and TRBJ2-7, with D unclear. The CDR3 totals 15 residues. Germline CDR1 SEHNR, CDR2 FQNEAQ (reference sequence). V was pared by 1 base and J by 2 bases, with 12 bases between. The CDR3 DNA follows: TGTGCCAGCAGCTTAGTAACTTCCACCCCCTACGAGCAGTACTTC. Protein sequence: CASSLVTSTPYEQYF.

The chain links TRBV4-2 to TRBJ1-2, with 8 nucleotides matching TRBD1. The J segment lost 8 bases and the V segment lost 1 base, leaving 6 bases of the junction unmatched. Per the germline V gene, CDR1 is LGHNA and CDR2 is YNFKEQ. The CDR3 is 14 residues long. The CDR3 reads CASSQADRDWGYTF. The CDR3 nucleotides read TGTGCCAGCAGCCAAGCGGACAGGGACTGGGGCTACACCTTC.

The V and J genes are TRBV7-2 and TRBJ2-1; possible D gene TRBD2, 5 bases. The CDR3 extends over 14 amino acids. V was pared by 1 base and J by 5 bases, with 9 bases between. The germline CDR1 and CDR2 sequences are SGHTA and FQGNSA. The CDR3 DNA is TGTGCCAGCAGCTTAGTACACGGGGACAATGAGCAGTTCTTC. This encodes CASSLVHGDNEQFF.

CDR3 in amino acids: CASSRGQAFTGELFF. The CDR3 nucleotides read TGCGCCAGCAGCCGGGGACAGGCCTTCACCGGGGAGCTGTTTTTT. The chain couples TRBV5-1 to TRBJ2-2; 8 positions match TRBD1. This CDR3 spans 15 amino acids. J lost 4 bases, V lost 4 bases, and 6 bases had no gene match. Germline V gene sequence: CDR1 SGHRS, CDR2 YFSETQ.

This chain uses TRBV10-3 with TRBJ2-5; 8 bases are a match to TRBD2. This CDR3 has 16 residues. Germline CDR1 reads ENHRY; CDR2 reads SYGVKD. J was trimmed by 2 bases and V by 5 bases; bases with no gene match: 10. The CDR3 sequence: CAISSRTAGGQETQYF. DNA of the CDR3: TGTGCCATCAGTTCCCGTACGGCGGGGGGTCAAGAGACCCAGTACTTC.

V is TRBV11-2 and J is TRBJ2-7; 14 bases fit TRBD2. From germline, CDR1 is SGHAT and CDR2 FQNNGV. The CDR3 loop spans 18 amino acids. V dropped 2 bases and J dropped 0; count of bases not matched to a gene: 6. The CDR3 here is CASSLRTSGGITSYEQYF. In nucleotides, the CDR3 is TGTGCCAGCAGCTTACGGACTAGCGGGGGGATAACCTCCTACGAGCAGTACTTC.

V and J are TRBV28 and TRBJ2-7, with TRBD1 matching over 8 bases. The trim removed 6 bases at V and 5 bases at J, leaving 12 bases unmatched. Germline V gene data show CDR1 as MDHEN and CDR2 as SYDVKM. This CDR3 spans 15 amino acids. CDR3 sequence: CASSSATGVRDEQYF. The CDR3 DNA reads TGTGCCAGCAGCTCCGCGACAGGGGTCAGGGACGAGCAGTACTTC.

This sequence joins TRBV30 and TRBJ1-5; tentative D call: TRBD1 (5 bases). This CDR3 is 12 amino acids long. V was clipped by 4 bases and J by 11 bases, with 15 bases between them. The germline CDR1 and CDR2 sequences are GTSNPN and SVGIG (reference sequence). In DNA, the CDR3 is TGTGCCTGGACGGCGGCCTCGGGGGCCCAGCATTTT. It specifies CAWTAASGAQHF. Full variable domain (remainder filled in from reference TRBV30 and TRBJ1-5): SQTIHQWPATLVQPVGSPLSLECTVEGTSNPNLYWYRQAAGRGLQLLFYSVGIGQISSEVPQNLSASRPQDRQFILSSKKLLLSDSGFYLCAWTAASGAQHFGDGTRLSIL.

The rearrangement joins TRBV7-2 to TRBJ2-3, with TRBD2 matching over 7 bases. Germline CDR1 is SGHTA and CDR2 is FQGNSA. After removal of 3 bases from V and 3 bases from J, the junction contained 6 bases not matched to a gene. The CDR3 is made up of 15 amino acids. The CDR3 loop reads CASSFILAVTDTQYF. In DNA, the CDR3 is TGTGCCAGCAGCTTTATCCTAGCGGTAACAGATACGCAGTATTTT. The variable domain in full, with the rest retrieved from reference TRBV7-2 and TRBJ2-3, is GAGVSQSPSNKVTEKGKDVELRCDPISGHTALYWYRQSLGQGLEFLIYFQGNSAPDKSGLPSDRFSAERTGGSVSTLTIQRTQQEDSAVYLCASSFILAVTDTQYFGPGTRLTVL.

The genes are TRBV12-5 and TRBJ1-1; 10 positions match TRBD1. This CDR3 spans 17 amino acids. CDR1 LGHNT and CDR2 FRNRAP come from the germline V gene. The ends lost 5 bases at V and 1 base at J; junction bases unmatched: 10. CDR3 protein: CASGKRPGQGTNTEAFF. The CDR3 DNA sequence: TGTGCTAGTGGTAAACGACCGGGACAGGGGACGAACACTGAAGCTTTCTTT.

The genes are TRBV7-2 and TRBJ1-1; D is ambiguous. V lost 5 bases and J 1 base, leaving 11 bases between the germline ends. In germline, CDR1 is SGHTA, CDR2 FQGNSA. This CDR3 has 14 amino acids. CDR3 sequence: CASSPTNTNTEAFF. Here the CDR3 DNA reads TGTGCCAGCAGCCCAACAAACACGAACACTGAAGCTTTCTTT.

The chain links TRBV24-1 to TRBJ2-5; D remains unclear. CDR3 size: 12 residues. The V end was cut by 2 bases, the J end by 7 bases, with 7 bases between. From germline, CDR1 is KGHDR and CDR2 SFDVKD. DNA of the CDR3: TGTGCCACCAGTGATTCCGGTGGGACCCAGTACTTC. It codes for CATSDSGGTQYF.